The T cell receptor (beta chain) under discussion was sequenced for a study of blood T cell repertoires in COVID-19. Study background: Nucleic acid was either cDNA or gDNA, and it came from T cells, B-cell-depleted T cells, or PBMCs.

Using immunoSEQ multiplex PCR, the repertoire was profiled, and TCRdb retains in-frame clones only, with some absent. This table holds roughly 250,000 clones, around 87% found once. Germline CDR1 and CDR2: SGHTS and YDEGEE. The ends lost 0 bases at V and 7 bases at J; junction bases unmatched: 5. This CDR3 comprises 15 residues. The chain recombines TRBV5-8 with TRBJ2-1; TRBD1 agrees at 9 bases. Sequenced sample: peripheral blood. This TCR came from a man aged 55 to 70 who had recovered from COVID-19. This CDR3 reads CASSLDRGPWNEQFF. In DNA, the CDR3 is TGTGCCAGCAGCTTGGACAGGGGGCCATGGAATGAGCAGTTCTTC.